This T cell receptor (beta chain) appears in the sequencing data of a study of cytomegalovirus exposure and HLA in healthy donors. At the level of the study: An analysis done earlier identified 95 million to 140 million unique TCR beta sequences from approximately 180 million T cells. General study points: In a later analysis, productive TCRs from donors in an Asian-associated ancestry cluster reportedly carried fewer N-insertions than the cohort mean. Specific recognition of CMV antigens was confirmed in vitro for a few chains (all CMV-associated).

The CDR3 extends over 14 amino acids. Germline CDR1 is MNHNS and CDR2 is SASEGT. The J segment lost 6 bases and the V segment lost 5 bases, leaving 6 bases of the junction unmatched. Primers for the PCR totalled 60 Vbeta and 13 Jbeta. Sequenced by immunoSEQ multiplex PCR; TCRdb stores in-frame clones only, minus some. The sample lists 130,000 to 150,000 clones; approximately 80% were seen once. Concerning this clone itself: Antigen specificity is unknown.

V is TRBV6-1 and J is TRBJ2-3; the match to TRBD2 covers 9 bases. The receptor's source is a male donor in good health and CMV-seropositive. The source material was PBMCs. For the CDR3, the DNA is TGTGCCAGCAGTCTAGGGCTAGCGGGGGATACGCAGTATTTT. As protein: CASSLGLAGDTQYF.